This T cell receptor (beta chain) was observed in a study of blood T cell repertoires in COVID-19. Study as a whole: Researchers got acute and convalescent COVID-19 samples from the United States, Italy and Spain. PBMCs, B-cell-depleted T cells, or T cells provided the cDNA or gDNA that made up the material.

CDR3 length: 16 amino acids. Germline-derived CDR1 and CDR2 are LGHDT and YNNKEL (reference sequence). The V gene lost 0 bases and the J gene lost 7 bases, with 19 bases spanning the gap. Assay used: immunoSEQ multiplex PCR; TCRdb lists only in-frame clones, some missing. Of about 670,000 clones detected, over 80% appear once; the ten largest clones hold roughly 0.25%. Sequenced: peripheral blood. The rearrangement joins TRBV3-1 (or the pseudogene TRBV3-2) to TRBJ2-7; maybe TRBD1 (6 bases). The receptor comes from a woman between 18 and 29 years old with acute or convalescent COVID-19. CDR3 in amino acids: CASSQDGDIRGYEQYF. The DNA of the CDR3 is TGTGCCAGCAGCCAAGATGGGGACATCCGAGGATATGAGCAGTACTTC.